What follows are 12 T cell receptor beta chains derived from one specimen sequenced in a study of neurological immune-mediated disorders. TCRdb analysed the 5' RACE reads with MiXCR anew, one entry per CDR3 protein. There are some 26,000 distinct CDR3 sequences in the sample; about 3.1% occur only once, and roughly 7% lies in the top ten. What was sequenced was PBMCs. The source of these receptors is a woman aged 30 to 39 with multiple sclerosis.

This clonotype was recorded at least ten times. V is TRBV7-2 and J is TRBJ2-7; weak D call: TRBD2 (7 bases). This CDR3 spans 13 amino acids. Trimming removed 8 bases from V and 6 bases from J, with 17 bases in between. The V gene's germline CDR1 is SGHTA and CDR2 FQGNSA. The CDR3 sequence: CASSTGRAREQYF. The CDR3 DNA reads as TGTGCCAGCTCAACAGGGAGGGCGCGCGAGCAGTACTTC.

This clonotype was counted many times. The V gene is TRBV7-9, the J gene TRBJ2-1; the D gene is possibly TRBD1 (5 bases). The ends were cut back, 2 bases at V and 8 bases at J, with 13 bases in the middle. Germline loops: CDR1 SEHNR, CDR2 FQNEAQ (reference sequence). The CDR3 extends over 14 amino acids. CDR3 region: CASSLLGPRYEQFF. As DNA, the CDR3 is TGTGCCAGCAGCTTATTGGGGCCTAGGTATGAGCAGTTCTTC.

This clonotype was seen more than once but under ten times. Just one base apart from a much larger clone, this may be a read error. The chain joins TRBV12-3 or TRBV12-4 to TRBJ1-3; no definite D call. The CDR3 has 11 amino acids. Trimming took off 6 bases at V and 10 bases at J, with 10 bases between the two ends. DNA for the CDR3: TGTGCCAGCAGCCCAAAAAAAACCATATATTTT. The encoded protein is CASSPKKTIYF.

This clonotype has a count of ten or more. The rearrangement links TRBV9 to TRBJ1-6; D not certain. The CDR3 sequence is 14 residues long. CDR1 is SGDLS, CDR2 YYNGEE, per germline. Trimming stripped 0 bases from V and 7 bases from J, with 8 bases between. The CDR3: CASSVGSPNSPLHF. CDR3 sequence (DNA): TGTGCCAGCAGCGTAGGGTCCCCAAATTCACCCCTCCACTTT. Full variable domain (missing parts from reference TRBV9 and TRBJ1-6): DSGVTQTPKHLITATGQRVTLRCSPRSGDLSVYWYQQSLDQGLQFLIQYYNGEERAKGNILERFSAQQFPDLHSELNLSSLELGDSALYFCASSVGSPNSPLHFGNGTRLTVT.

This clonotype was counted many times. The chain combines TRBV20-1 with TRBJ1-2, with D possibly matching TRBD1 (6 bases). Germline V lookup: CDR1 DFQATT, CDR2 SNEGSKA (reference sequence). The CDR3 sequence is 14 residues long. V lost 1 base and J lost 5, with 14 bases in between. DNA of the CDR3: TGCAGTGCTAGAGCTATCACAGGGTCTTATGGCTACACCTTC. Amino acids: CSARAITGSYGYTF.

There are many counts of this clonotype. This rearrangement joins TRBV12-3 or TRBV12-4 to TRBJ1-5; 7 bases match TRBD1. J gave up 8 bases and V 5 bases, and 9 bases lay outside the gene matches. The CDR3 consists of 14 residues. The CDR3 DNA sequence: TGTGCCAGCAGTCGTACAGGGGTTAGTGAGCCCCAGCATTTT. Encoded protein: CASSRTGVSEPQHF.

This clonotype was recorded at least ten times. V gene TRBV20-1 combines with J gene TRBJ2-3; 11 bases align to TRBD2. CDR1 is DFQATT, CDR2 SNEGSKA, per germline (reference sequence). This CDR3 comprises 17 residues. With V trimmed by 5 bases and J by 2 bases, 12 bases remained unmatched. The CDR3 region is CSAVTPGLAASTDTQYF. The DNA for the CDR3 is TGCAGTGCTGTCACGCCGGGACTAGCGGCCTCCACAGATACGCAGTATTTT.

The chain links TRBV18 to TRBJ2-1; D is undetermined. The CDR3 spans 16 residues. Germline V lookup: CDR1 KGHSH, CDR2 LQKENI. V shed 2 bases and J shed 2 bases, with 13 bases lying between them. CDR3 nucleotide sequence: TGTGCCAGCTCACCAAAGGCGGCCCCCCCCTACAATGAGCAGTTCTTC. Its protein product is CASSPKAAPPYNEQFF.

The chain uses TRBV18 and TRBJ2-1, with D perhaps TRBD1 (5 bases). The CDR3 is made up of 16 amino acids. The germline V gene has CDR1 KGHSH and CDR2 LQKENI. Deletions cut 2 bases from V and 5 bases from J, with 16 bases between. CDR3 sequence: CASSPGSRVSHNEQFF. CDR3 DNA sequence: TGTGCCAGCTCACCAGGATCCAGGGTATCCCACAATGAGCAGTTCTTC.

The sample holds many counts of this clonotype. The V and J genes are TRBV20-1 and TRBJ1-5; D not certain. The CDR3 is 13 residues long. V dropped 5 bases and J dropped 5 bases, with 13 bases sitting between them. Germline CDR1 and CDR2: DFQATT and SNEGSKA (reference sequence). The CDR3 DNA sequence: TGCAGTGCTTCAGTGGGGAGGGATCAGCCCCAGCATTTT. It encodes CSASVGRDQPQHF.

This clonotype was found many times. DNA for the CDR3: TGTGCCTGGAGTGTAAAGGGGGCGCTTGGCTACACCTTC. The encoded protein is CAWSVKGALGYTF. The chain uses TRBV30 and TRBJ1-2, with TRBD1 matching over 7 bases. The CDR3 extends over 13 amino acids. The germline gives CDR1 GTSNPN, CDR2 SVGIG (reference sequence). Germline trimming cut 0 bases from V and 7 bases from J; bases unmatched to any gene: 5.

This clonotype has at least ten counts. One junction end disagrees with the germline gene, perhaps due to a read error. The CDR3: CSASNLEGSPLNF. Here the CDR3 DNA reads TGCAGTGCTAGTAACCTCGAGGGATCACCCCTCAACTTT. The chain is built from TRBV20-1 and TRBJ1-6; D is undetermined. This CDR3 has 13 amino acids. From germline, CDR1 is DFQATT and CDR2 SNEGSKA (reference sequence).